This TCR beta chain appears in the sequencing data of a study of T cell responses to AZD1222 COVID-19 vaccine. Study background: Pooled samples include second doses given at about 4 or 12 weeks.

The method was immunoSEQ multiplex PCR; TCRdb's version includes in-frame clones alone and lacks a portion of them. Of more than 95,000 clones listed, over 75% are singletons. Study-wide points: Donor demographics were predominantly white British with a female majority; clonal diversity may be underestimated. Scientists sampled the repertoires only once the peak T cell response had passed.

CDR1 is LGHNA, CDR2 YNFKEQ, per germline. V lost 1 base and J lost 7, with 8 bases in between. CDR3 size: 13 residues. A note on this clone: What it binds is unknown.

The V call is TRBV4-2, the J call TRBJ1-5; D gene ambiguous. This TCR was recovered from an adult in good health. Sequences were derived from peripheral blood, sampled on day 0 of AZD1222 vaccination. CDR3 sequence reads: CASSQVYSQPQHF. CDR3 sequence (DNA): TGTGCCAGCAGCCAAGTCTATAGCCAGCCCCAGCATTTT.